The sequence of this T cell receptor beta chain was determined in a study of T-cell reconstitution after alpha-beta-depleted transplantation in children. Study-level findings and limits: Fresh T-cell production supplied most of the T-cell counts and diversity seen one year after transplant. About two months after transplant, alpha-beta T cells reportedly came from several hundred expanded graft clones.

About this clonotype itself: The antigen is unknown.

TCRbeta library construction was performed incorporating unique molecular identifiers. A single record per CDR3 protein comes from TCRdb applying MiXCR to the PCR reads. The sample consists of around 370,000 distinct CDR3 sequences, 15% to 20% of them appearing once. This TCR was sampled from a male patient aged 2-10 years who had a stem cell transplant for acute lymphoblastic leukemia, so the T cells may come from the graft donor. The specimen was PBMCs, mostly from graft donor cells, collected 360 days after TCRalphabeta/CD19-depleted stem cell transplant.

The CDR3 spells CASSQLAPEQFF. The CDR3 coding sequence is TGTGCCAGCAGCCAACTAGCTCCGGAGCAGTTCTTC. The chain couples TRBV16 to TRBJ2-1, with D tentatively TRBD2 (5 bases). The ends were cut back, 2 bases at V and 10 bases at J, with 9 bases in the middle. This CDR3 is 12 amino acids long. Germline-derived CDR1 and CDR2 are KGHSY and FQNENV.